The 19 T cell receptor beta chains below were found in one sample sequenced in a study of T cells after yellow fever vaccination. TCRdb re-called the 5' RACE reads through MiXCR, storing one row per CDR3 protein. The repertoire consists of about 240,000 distinct CDR3 sequences, with about 7% occurring once and the leading ten covering 0.85%. The sequencing here drew on CD4+ T cells sorted from PBMCs, taken 15 days after the yellow fever booster vaccination. The receptor source for this set is a man under 40 who received the YFV17D yellow fever vaccine.

The V gene is TRBV11-2, the J gene TRBJ2-5; a possible D gene is TRBD2 (5 bases). V was clipped by 5 bases and J by 4 bases, with 14 bases between them. In germline, CDR1 is SGHAT, CDR2 FQNNGV. CDR3 length equals 14 residues. The DNA for the CDR3 is TGTGCCAGCAGCACCGGACTCCCGGGAGAGACCCAGTACTTC. Encoded protein: CASSTGLPGETQYF.

Ten or more counts support this clonotype. This chain joins TRBV10-3 and TRBJ1-2; D not certain. Trimming removed 5 bases from V and 5 bases from J, with 6 bases in between. Germline V gene data show CDR1 as ENHRY and CDR2 as SYGVKD. This CDR3 spans 11 amino acids. The CDR3 spells CAISSTYGYTF. The CDR3 coding sequence is TGTGCCATCAGTTCCACATATGGCTACACCTTC.

V usage is TRBV30 and J usage is TRBJ1-5; D gene uncertain. This CDR3 spans 13 amino acids. Germline V gene data show CDR1 as GTSNPN and CDR2 as SVGIG (reference sequence). With 0 bases removed from V and 4 bases from J, the gap between germline ends came to 7 bases. The CDR3 loop reads CAWSVGGNQPQHF. The CDR3 DNA sequence: TGTGCCTGGAGTGTAGGCGGGAATCAGCCCCAGCATTTT. Complete variable domain (other parts from reference TRBV30 and TRBJ1-5): SQTIHQWPATLVQPVGSPLSLECTVEGTSNPNLYWYRQAAGRGLQLLFYSVGIGQISSEVPQNLSASRPQDRQFILSSKKLLLSDSGFYLCAWSVGGNQPQHFGDGTRLSIL.

This clonotype showed up many times. The gene calls are TRBV7-9 and TRBJ2-3, with no clear D. CDR3 size: 15 residues. The germline V and J ends were trimmed by 5 bases and 2 bases, with 14 bases remaining between them. The germline V gene has CDR1 SEHNR and CDR2 FQNEAQ (reference sequence). CDR3 sequence: CASSGIGGVTDTQYF. The CDR3 DNA reads as TGTGCCAGCAGCGGTATCGGTGGGGTCACAGATACGCAGTATTTT. Using reference TRBV7-9 and TRBJ2-3 for the parts outside the CDR3, the full variable domain is DTGVSQNPRHKITKRGQNVTFRCDPISEHNRLYWYRQTLGQGPEFLTYFQNEAQLEKSRLLSDRFSAERPKGSFSTLEIQRTEQGDSAMYLCASSGIGGVTDTQYFGPGTRLTVL.

This clonotype occurred a few times. This rearrangement joins TRBV12-3 or TRBV12-4 to TRBJ1-1, with 9 bases lining up with TRBD1. V lost 5 bases, J lost 0 bases, and 7 bases stayed unmatched. The CDR3 covers 16 residues. The CDR3: CASSQGQGRVNTEAFF. In DNA, the CDR3 is TGTGCCAGCAGTCAGGGACAGGGAAGAGTGAACACTGAAGCTTTCTTT.

This clonotype occurred a few times. This chain links TRBV11-2 with TRBJ2-7; 8 nucleotides agree with TRBD2. CDR1 and CDR2 (germline): SGHAT, FQNNGV. The CDR3 runs to 15 residues. The junction had 6 bases not matched to a gene; V was cut back by 0 bases and J by 5 bases. CDR3 sequence: CASSLDRGGPHEQYF. CDR3 nucleotides: TGTGCCAGCAGCTTAGATCGGGGGGGCCCACACGAGCAGTACTTC. Drawing the rest from reference TRBV11-2 and TRBJ2-7, the complete variable domain is EAGVAQSPRYKIIEKRQSVAFWCNPISGHATLYWYQQILGQGPKLLIQFQNNGVVDDSQLPKDRFSAERLKGVDSTLKIQPAKLEDSAVYLCASSLDRGGPHEQYFGPGTRLTVT.

The sample holds many counts of this clonotype. This chain uses TRBV5-4 with TRBJ2-1; 11 bases map to TRBD1. J was trimmed by 7 bases and V by 0 bases; bases with no gene match: 3. This CDR3 comprises 15 residues. Germline V gene lookup returns CDR1 SGHNT and CDR2 YYREEE (reference sequence). This chain's CDR3 is CASSLGTGGFNEQFF. The CDR3 bases are TGTGCCAGCAGCTTGGGGACAGGGGGCTTTAATGAGCAGTTCTTC.

This clonotype was seen a handful of times. The chain employs TRBV2 and TRBJ1-2; the D is unclear. CDR3 size: 14 residues. Germline CDR1 reads SNHLY; CDR2 reads FYNNEI. V dropped 5 bases and J dropped 1 base, with 11 bases sitting between them. CDR3 coding DNA: TGTGCCAGCAGTCGGACGGGTGATAACTATGGCTACACCTTC. This encodes CASSRTGDNYGYTF.

This clonotype was detected a few times. The chain combines TRBV7-2 with TRBJ2-1; unclear D gene. V lost 0 bases and J lost 6, with 6 bases in between. Germline values: CDR1 SGHTA, CDR2 FQGNSA. This CDR3 contains 13 residues. CDR3 residues: CASSLAPRNEQFF. The CDR3, as DNA: TGTGCCAGCAGCTTAGCCCCACGCAATGAGCAGTTCTTC.

This clonotype was counted between two and nine times. The chain employs TRBV5-1 and TRBJ2-7; D possibly corresponds to TRBD1 (5 bases). Between the trimmed V and J ends, which lost 4 bases and 2 bases, there was a span of 10 bases. This CDR3 has 13 residues. Germline V lookup: CDR1 SGHRS, CDR2 YFSETQ. The CDR3 loop reads CASSPTGPYEQYF. Here the CDR3 DNA reads TGCGCCAGCAGCCCTACAGGTCCCTACGAGCAGTACTTC.

This clonotype was counted many times. The chain combines TRBV29-1 with TRBJ2-7, with 8 nucleotides matching TRBD2. The CDR3 contains 13 residues. Unmatched junction bases numbered 7, after V lost 3 bases and J lost 6 bases. The V gene's germline CDR1 is SQVTM and CDR2 ANQGSEA. This CDR3 is CSVDPQAGGEQYF. The CDR3, as DNA: TGCAGCGTTGACCCCCAGGCGGGGGGCGAGCAGTACTTC.

The sample holds a few counts of this clonotype. The V and J genes are TRBV29-1 and TRBJ2-1, with 10 bases aligning to TRBD2. Trimming removed 4 bases from V and 0 bases from J; junction bases left unmatched: 12. CDR1 and CDR2 (germline): SQVTM, ANQGSEA. This CDR3 region has 18 residues. The CDR3 loop reads CSVAGSTSGVSSYNEQFF. In nucleotides, the CDR3 is TGCAGCGTTGCGGGCAGTACTAGCGGGGTTAGCTCCTACAATGAGCAGTTCTTC.

This clonotype was recorded a few times. This sequence joins TRBV5-1 and TRBJ2-7; maybe TRBD1 (5 bases). Germline-derived CDR1 and CDR2 are SGHRS and YFSETQ. The CDR3 length is 16 residues. V was clipped by 4 bases and J by 7 bases, with 24 bases between them. The CDR3 region has the DNA TGCGCCAGCAGCCCAAGGTCAACAGGCGCTGTCGGGGAGCAGTACTTC. This gives the protein CASSPRSTGAVGEQYF.

In this sample, this clonotype turned up a few times. This rearrangement joins TRBV5-1 to TRBJ2-7; tentative D call: TRBD1 (5 bases). Germline values: CDR1 SGHRS, CDR2 YFSETQ. V was shortened by 0 bases and J by 3 bases, with 7 bases between the two germline ends. The CDR3 length is 13 residues. CDR3 coding DNA: TGCGCCAGCAGCTTGGCGCAGGGCTACGAGCAGTACTTC. Encoded protein: CASSLAQGYEQYF.

This clonotype was counted ten times or more. The chain carries TRBV23-1 and TRBJ2-7, with D perhaps TRBD1 or TRBD2 (5 bases each). TRBV23-1 is identified as an open reading frame with a role that is uncertain. V was shortened by 4 bases and J by 5 bases, with 12 bases between the two germline ends. CDR3 size: 13 residues. The CDR3 nucleotides are TGCGCCAGCAGTCTCGTCGAGGGGCACGAGCAGTACTTC. As protein: CASSLVEGHEQYF.

The chain links TRBV5-1 to TRBJ2-1; TRBD2 aligns across 13 bases. J was trimmed by 0 bases and V by 4 bases; bases with no gene match: 13. CDR1 and CDR2 (germline): SGHRS, YFSETQ. The CDR3 length is 20 residues. CDR3: CASSPKGLAGSLSSYNEQFF. CDR3 DNA sequence: TGCGCCAGCAGCCCGAAGGGACTAGCGGGGTCGCTTAGCTCCTACAATGAGCAGTTCTTC.

This clonotype came up many times. This rearrangement joins TRBV24-1 to TRBJ2-1; 9 bases agree with TRBD2. V was pared by 0 bases and J by 3 bases, with 5 bases of the junction left unmatched. The CDR3 totals 17 residues. The germline gives CDR1 KGHDR, CDR2 SFDVKD. In nucleotides, the CDR3 is TGTGCCACCAGTGATTTGCAGGGCGGGAGGGACTACAATGAGCAGTTCTTC. It yields the protein CATSDLQGGRDYNEQFF.

This clonotype has just a few counts. The chain is built from TRBV11-2 and TRBJ2-7; D is perhaps TRBD2 (5 bases). The CDR3 totals 16 residues. Per germline, CDR1 SGHAT and CDR2 FQNNGV. V was pared by 7 bases and J by 0 bases, with 19 bases between. CDR3 in amino acids: CASIPFDGELSYEQYF. CDR3 nucleotides: TGTGCCAGCATCCCATTTGACGGGGAGCTCTCCTACGAGCAGTACTTC.

This chain joins TRBV14 and TRBJ2-3, with D possibly being TRBD2 (5 bases). Germline lookup yields CDR1 SGHDN and CDR2 FVKESK. Trimming shortened V by 0 bases and J by 0 bases, and 13 bases separated the two germline ends. The CDR3 totals 17 residues. CDR3 amino acids: CASSQDLRRASTDTQYF. CDR3 coding DNA: TGTGCCAGCAGCCAAGATCTCCGGCGGGCCAGCACAGATACGCAGTATTTT.